This T cell receptor (beta chain) was found in a study of STAT5B mutations in CD4+ large granular lymphocyte leukemia. Study outcomes and limitations: Top patient clones used TRBV06 genes more often: 8/27 versus 2/35 in controls.

Buffy coats from healthy blood donors served as controls. The assay was run at survey level. Original analysis: A productive frequency of 2.59 x 10-5 was the lowest detectable. TCRdb's table, derived via immunoSEQ multiplex PCR, lists solely in-frame clones and lacks some. V, J and clone size derive from that table, while D and trimming were established from the DNA sequence. The sample includes about 35,000 clones, 55% to 80% of them seen just once. This clone was detected only a few times. Its matching antigen is unknown. The CDR3 consists of 13 residues. With 1 base removed from V and 9 bases from J, the gap between germline ends came to 10 bases. Germline CDR1 is SGHDN and CDR2 is FVKESK.

The chain links TRBV14 to TRBJ1-3, with D perhaps TRBD1 (5 bases). The receptor was derived from a human donor in good health. What was sequenced was CD4+ T cells from blood buffy coats. CDR3 coding DNA: TGTGCCAGCAGCCAAGTTCCCGGGGGCACCATATATTTT. Protein: CASSQVPGGTIYF. The whole variable domain, remainder taken from reference TRBV14 and TRBJ1-3, is EAGVTQFPSHSVIEKGQTVTLRCDPISGHDNLYWYRRVMGKEIKFLLHFVKESKQDESGMPNNRFLAERTGGTYSTLKVQPAELEDSGVYFCASSQVPGGTIYFGEGSWLTVV.